This T cell receptor (beta chain) was captured by sequencing in a study of response to subunit inactivated influenza vaccine. With 6 bases clipped from V and 1 base from J, the junction kept 3 bases outside the gene matches. The length of the CDR3 is 14 residues. In germline, CDR1 is KGHSH, CDR2 LQKENI. Each CDR3 protein is one row after TCRdb ran MiXCR on the RT-PCR reads. The table includes about 620,000 distinct CDR3 sequences, 10% to 15% detected once. The TCR comes from a man aged 50 to 59 who received an inactivated influenza vaccine. The sequencing used PBMCs from blood, collected on the day of vaccination. V gene TRBV18 combines with J gene TRBJ2-5, with 9 bases identical to TRBD1. The chain's CDR3 is CASSRDRAQETQYF. The CDR3 DNA follows: TGTGCCAGCTCCCGGGACAGGGCCCAAGAGACCCAGTACTTC.